These T cell receptor beta chains were read from a single sample in a study of blood T cell repertoires in COVID-19. Clones were sequenced by immunoSEQ multiplex PCR, and TCRdb holds only the in-frame ones, with some missing. The sample yields some 300,000 clones, around 91% seen once. Sequencing used peripheral blood. The receptors were sampled from a woman aged 40 to 50 with COVID-19, enrolled during active disease. The CDR3 runs from the conserved cysteine through the conserved F or W. The D gene is left open where the match is weak. Expanded clones get a size class; other rows say once, few or many, or leave the size out.

d_gene,abundance,j_gene,v_gene,CDR3aa,CDR3nt
.,.,TRBJ1-1,TRBV9,CASSPVFEAFF,TGTGCCAGCAGCCCTGTCTTTGAAGCTTTCTTT
.,few,TRBJ1-6,TRBV6-5,CASQGLYNSPLHF,TGTGCCAGCCAGGGCCTCTATAATTCACCCCTCCACTTT
TRBD1,.,TRBJ1-1,TRBV27,CASMDRPNTEAFF,TGTGCCAGCATGGACAGGCCGAACACTGAAGCTTTCTTT
.,.,TRBJ1-1,TRBV7-2,CASSLGGDYTEAFF,TGTGCCAGCAGCTTAGGGGGGGACTACACTGAAGCTTTCTTT
TRBD2,.,TRBJ2-7,TRBV7-2,CASSLGLAGSPYEQYF,TGTGCCAGCAGCTTAGGACTAGCGGGATCCCCCTACGAGCAGTACTTC
.,.,TRBJ1-5,TRBV28,CASRSGTQPQHF,TGTGCCAGCAGGAGTGGTACCCAGCCCCAGCATTTT
TRBD1,.,TRBJ1-2,TRBV7-3,CASSYGTGAGYTF,TGTGCCAGCAGCTATGGGACAGGGGCTGGCTACACCTTC
.,.,TRBJ2-1,TRBV5-1,CASSLMQGLETEQFF,TGCGCCAGCAGCTTAATGCAGGGCTTAGAAACTGAGCAGTTCTTC
TRBD2,.,TRBJ2-7,TRBV3-1/TRBV3-2,CASSQPIAGGYEQYF,TGTGCCAGCAGCCAACCAATAGCGGGAGGCTACGAGCAGTACTTC
.,.,TRBJ1-2,TRBV30,CAWSKGALYGYTF,TGTGCCTGGAGTAAAGGGGCCCTCTATGGCTACACCTTC
.,.,TRBJ1-4,TRBV7-9,CASTSMGSNEKLFF,TGTGCCAGCACCTCAATGGGCTCTAATGAAAAACTGTTTTTT
TRBD1,.,TRBJ1-2,TRBV29-1,CSAIRVGGGYGYTF,TGCAGCGCCATAAGGGTAGGGGGCGGTTATGGCTACACCTTC
TRBD1,.,TRBJ2-1,TRBV2,CASSAWAGQGRGEQFF,TGTGCCAGCAGTGCTTGGGCGGGACAGGGTCGGGGCGAGCAGTTCTTC
.,.,TRBJ1-2,TRBV7-9,CASSLGGSGLDGYTF,TGTGCCAGCAGCTTAGGGGGCAGCGGGCTGGACGGCTACACCTTC
TRBD1,.,TRBJ1-5,TRBV6-5,CASSPDRPYQPQHF,TGTGCCAGCAGCCCGGACAGGCCCTATCAGCCCCAGCATTTT
TRBD1,.,TRBJ1-4,TRBV6-6,CASSYLTGAEKLFF,TGTGCCAGCAGTTATTTGACAGGGGCTGAAAAACTGTTTTTT
.,.,TRBJ1-2,TRBV6-1,CASSEGEVYGYTF,TGTGCCAGCAGTGAAGGGGAGGTTTATGGCTACACCTTC
TRBD1,.,TRBJ1-4,TRBV7-2,CASRQGGEKLFF,TGTGCCAGCAGGCAGGGGGGTGAAAAACTGTTTTTT
TRBD2,few,TRBJ2-5,TRBV7-2,CASSLGRGLAVDGETQYF,TGTGCCAGCAGCTTAGGTCGAGGACTAGCGGTCGATGGGGAGACCCAGTACTTC
.,.,TRBJ1-2,TRBV7-9,CASSRTTGRNYGYTF,TGTGCCAGCAGCCGCACGACAGGACGTAACTATGGCTACACCTTC
.,.,TRBJ2-7,TRBV7-9,CASSILGVSGEQYF,TGTGCCAGCAGCATTCTTGGGGTATCGGGAGAGCAGTACTTC
.,.,TRBJ1-2,TRBV7-2,CASSLDPGMDGYTF,TGTGCCAGCAGCTTAGACCCGGGAATGGATGGCTACACCTTC
.,.,TRBJ1-1,TRBV28,CASTGLTMNTEAFF,TGTGCCAGCACGGGGTTAACGATGAACACTGAAGCTTTCTTT
TRBD1,.,TRBJ1-1,TRBV9,CASSEGARNTEAFF,TGTGCCAGCAGCGAGGGGGCAAGGAACACTGAAGCTTTCTTT
.,once,TRBJ1-2,TRBV6-2/TRBV6-3,CASSSTRVEGTHGWGYTF,TGTGCCAGCAGTTCTACGAGGGTGGAGGGGACCCACGGCTGGGGCTACACCTTC
TRBD2,.,TRBJ2-1,TRBV27,CASSLWPPNSGRAREQFF,TGTGCCAGCAGCCTCTGGCCCCCCAACAGCGGGAGGGCCAGAGAGCAGTTCTTC
TRBD1,.,TRBJ1-5,TRBV4-2,CASSQTLPGQGSGNQPQHF,TGTGCCAGCAGCCAAACCCTTCCGGGACAGGGATCGGGCAATCAGCCCCAGCATTTT
TRBD2,.,TRBJ2-5,TRBV7-3,CASSLSGSSETQYF,TGTGCCAGCAGCCTTAGCGGGAGCTCGGAGACCCAGTACTTC
.,.,TRBJ1-2,TRBV5-6,CASSLDRRYGYTF,TGTGCCAGCAGCCTGGACAGAAGATATGGCTACACCTTC
TRBD1,.,TRBJ1-4,TRBV6-5,CASRSGRQGNEKLFF,TGTGCCAGCAGGAGTGGTAGACAGGGGAATGAAAAACTGTTTTTT
.,.,TRBJ2-3,TRBV19,CASSLRTEQRVQYF,TGTGCCAGTAGTCTCCGGACAGAGCAGAGGGTGCAGTATTTT
.,few,TRBJ1-6,TRBV30,CAWSAAGDSPLHF,TGTGCCTGGAGTGCGGCAGGGGATTCACCCCTCCACTTT
.,once,TRBJ2-7,TRBV19,CASRLQGYSSYEQYF,TGTGCCAGTAGACTACAAGGCTATAGCTCCTACGAGCAGTACTTC
TRBD2,.,TRBJ2-1,TRBV2,CASSTAPRGGGYNEQFF,TGTGCCAGCAGTACCGCGCCGCGGGGGGGCGGATACAATGAGCAGTTCTTC
TRBD1,.,TRBJ1-4,TRBV6-1,CASSEGQGSEKLFF,TGTGCCAGCAGTGAAGGACAGGGGAGTGAAAAACTGTTTTTT
.,.,TRBJ1-5,TRBV28,CASSLSGSNQPQHF,TGTGCCAGCAGTTTATCGGGGAGCAATCAGCCCCAGCATTTT
TRBD1,few,TRBJ1-3,TRBV5-4,CASSPRQGVSGNTIYF,TGTGCCAGCAGCCCCAGACAGGGAGTATCTGGAAACACCATATATTTT
TRBD2,.,TRBJ2-1,TRBV19,CASSDGTSGRWGTNEQFF,TGTGCCAGTAGTGACGGGACTAGCGGGAGATGGGGTACAAATGAGCAGTTCTTC
TRBD1,.,TRBJ2-7,TRBV7-9,CASTWDSSTYEQYF,TGTGCCAGCACCTGGGACAGTAGCACCTACGAGCAGTACTTC
.,.,TRBJ2-7,TRBV3-1/TRBV3-2,CASTSPVLGGVLALTYEQYF,TGTGCCAGCACCTCCCCTGTCTTAGGGGGCGTACTAGCACTGACCTACGAGCAGTACTTC
.,.,TRBJ1-1,TRBV28,CASSLLIGAPEAFF,TGTGCCAGCAGTTTACTAATAGGGGCGCCTGAAGCTTTCTTT
TRBD2,.,TRBJ2-5,TRBV5-1,CASSFQTSGGQETQYF,TGCGCCAGCAGCTTCCAGACTAGCGGGGGACAAGAGACCCAGTACTTC
.,.,TRBJ2-1,TRBV6-1,CASSGLTPTEYNEQFF,TGTGCCAGCAGTGGACTAACCCCAACGGAATACAATGAGCAGTTCTTC
TRBD1,.,TRBJ1-5,TRBV6-5,CASSAGQVSNQPQHF,TGTGCCAGCAGCGCCGGACAGGTTAGCAATCAGCCCCAGCATTTT
TRBD1,few,TRBJ1-6,TRBV30,CAWIGGQGNSPLHF,TGTGCCTGGATCGGAGGACAGGGGAATTCACCCCTCCACTTT
.,.,TRBJ1-4,TRBV18,CASSEQFATNEKLFF,TGTGCCAGCTCGGAACAGTTCGCAACTAATGAAAAACTGTTTTTT
TRBD1,.,TRBJ1-2,TRBV28,CASSLTGGQRNYGYTF,TGTGCCAGCAGTTTAACAGGGGGCCAACGTAACTATGGCTACACCTTC
.,.,TRBJ2-6,TRBV7-9,CASSWGDRPSGANVLTF,TGTGCCAGCAGCTGGGGGGACCGCCCATCTGGGGCCAACGTCCTGACTTTC
.,.,TRBJ2-7,TRBV18,CASSPRGQAYEQYF,TGTGCCAGCTCACCAAGGGGACAAGCCTACGAGCAGTACTTC
TRBD1,.,TRBJ1-4,TRBV6-5,CASRHRTGSREKLFF,TGTGCCAGCAGGCACAGGACAGGGTCTCGTGAAAAACTGTTTTTT
TRBD1,.,TRBJ1-3,TRBV7-6,CASSRDRGSGNTIYF,TGTGCCAGCAGCCGTGACAGGGGCTCTGGAAACACCATATATTTT
.,.,TRBJ1-4,TRBV6-5,CASSTLDGHNGELFF,TGTGCCAGCAGTACTCTAGATGGCCACAATGGTGAACTGTTTTTT
.,.,TRBJ1-4,TRBV6-6,CASSYPMAQGGEKLFF,TGTGCCAGCAGTTACCCAATGGCCCAGGGAGGAGAAAAACTGTTTTTT
TRBD2,.,TRBJ2-7,TRBV23-1,CASSQGLDGYEQYF,TGCGCCAGCAGTCAAGGACTAGACGGGTACGAGCAGTACTTC
TRBD1,once,TRBJ1-1,TRBV11-2,CASSLGTAEAFF,TGTGCCAGCAGCCTAGGGACAGCCGAAGCTTTCTTT
.,.,TRBJ2-2,TRBV7-9,CASSLLSGELFF,TGTGCCAGCAGCTTACTCTCCGGGGAGCTGTTTTTT
TRBD1,.,TRBJ1-1,TRBV19,CASSVDRRNTEAFF,TGTGCCAGTAGTGTGGACAGGAGGAACACTGAAGCTTTCTTT
.,.,TRBJ2-5,TRBV27,CASSSPGLGAETQYF,TGTGCCAGCAGTTCCCCCGGGCTGGGAGCGGAGACCCAGTACTTC
TRBD2,few,TRBJ2-2,TRBV13,CASSLVGLADPELFF,TGTGCCAGCAGCTTAGTCGGGCTAGCGGATCCCGAGCTGTTTTTT
TRBD1,.,TRBJ1-4,TRBV12-3/TRBV12-4,CASGQGDEKLFF,TGTGCCAGCGGACAGGGGGATGAAAAACTGTTTTTT